This T cell receptor (beta chain) originates from a study of T-cell memory formation after mild COVID-19. Turning to the study itself: Clustering of TCRs was largely donor specific.

Whole-study results and caveats: Certain responding clones were present in pre-infection memory, suggesting participation of cross-reactive memory. Clones shrinking from day 15 to 85 showed even CD4/CD8 mixes; later expanders tilted CD4+.

MiXCR was run by TCRdb on the 5' RACE reads, yielding one entry per CDR3 protein. The profile covers almost 550,000 distinct CDR3 sequences, with over 20% appearing a single time and approximately 12% taken by the ten largest. Unmatched junction bases numbered 10, after V lost 6 bases and J lost 8 bases. Germline loops: CDR1 LNHDA, CDR2 SQIVND (reference sequence). CDR3 length: 15 residues. About this clonotype itself: The target antigen is unknown.

Sequenced: PBMCs or a T cell subset sorted from them (not recorded which). The rearrangement uses TRBV19 and TRBJ2-1; 10 nucleotides agree with TRBD1. The sequence derives from an adult woman who had mild COVID-19 (a few samples of this study predate the infection). Cell type and time point are not known. The CDR3 is CASSPGDRGSDEQFF. The CDR3 coding sequence is TGTGCCAGTAGCCCCGGGGACAGGGGATCCGATGAGCAGTTCTTC.